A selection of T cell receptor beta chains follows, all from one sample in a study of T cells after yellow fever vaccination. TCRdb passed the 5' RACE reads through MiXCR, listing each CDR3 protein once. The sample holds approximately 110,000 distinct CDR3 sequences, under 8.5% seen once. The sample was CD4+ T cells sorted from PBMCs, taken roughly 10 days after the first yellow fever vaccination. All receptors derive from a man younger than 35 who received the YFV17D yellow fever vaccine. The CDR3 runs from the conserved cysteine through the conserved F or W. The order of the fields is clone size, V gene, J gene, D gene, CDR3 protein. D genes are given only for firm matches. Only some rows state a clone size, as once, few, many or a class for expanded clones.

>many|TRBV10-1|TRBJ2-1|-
CASSDGFGFNEQFF
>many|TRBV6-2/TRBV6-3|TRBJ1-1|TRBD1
CASRTSVTGLGRAFF
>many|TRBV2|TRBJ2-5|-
CASSELVRQETQYF
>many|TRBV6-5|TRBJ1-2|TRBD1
CASSYLGQTYGYTF
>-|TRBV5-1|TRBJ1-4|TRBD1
CASSLKGQASEKLFF
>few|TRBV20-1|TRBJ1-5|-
CSAWTASGNQPQHF
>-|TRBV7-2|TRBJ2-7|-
CASSLVGTFYEQYF
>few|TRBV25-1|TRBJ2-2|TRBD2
CASAPGLAGGFYTGELFF
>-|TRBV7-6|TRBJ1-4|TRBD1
CAISLAGKGAREKLFF
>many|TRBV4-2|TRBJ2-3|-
CASSQEASRSDTQYF
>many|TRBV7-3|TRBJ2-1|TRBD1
CASSLSRDRGPNEQFF
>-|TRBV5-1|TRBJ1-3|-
CASSSGPLPDTIYF
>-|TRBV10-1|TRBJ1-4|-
CASMPGPTHEKLFF
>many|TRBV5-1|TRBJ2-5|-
CASSLISAGETQYF
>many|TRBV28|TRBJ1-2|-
CASSLPATAGGYTF
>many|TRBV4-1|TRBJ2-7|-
CASSRNRGGHEQYF
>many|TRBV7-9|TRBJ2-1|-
CASRTEGGNEQFF
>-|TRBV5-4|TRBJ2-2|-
CASRPGLGGELFF
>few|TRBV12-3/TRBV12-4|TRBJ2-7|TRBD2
CASSLGLAGESYEQYF
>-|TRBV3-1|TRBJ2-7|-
CACSQVSVSGSYEQYF
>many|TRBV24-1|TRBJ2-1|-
CATSDFKDSGRVEQFF
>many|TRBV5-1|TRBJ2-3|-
CASSPSGKGWTDTQYF
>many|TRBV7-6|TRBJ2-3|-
CASSLAVGVLYTQYF
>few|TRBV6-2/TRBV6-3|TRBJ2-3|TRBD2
CASSYSTGGSTDTQYF
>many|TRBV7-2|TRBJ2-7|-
CASSLSGGIYEQYF
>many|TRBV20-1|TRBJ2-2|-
CSARSGFGTGELFF
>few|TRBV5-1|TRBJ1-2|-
CASSLPGLGDGYTF
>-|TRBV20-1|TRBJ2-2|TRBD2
CSATIGTSDTGELFF
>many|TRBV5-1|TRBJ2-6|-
CASSSTGYSGANVLTF
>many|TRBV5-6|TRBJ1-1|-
CASSLVGFAEAFF
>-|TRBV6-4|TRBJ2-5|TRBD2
CAISDSSGLVRETQYF
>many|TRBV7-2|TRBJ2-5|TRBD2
CASSHLAGYETQYF
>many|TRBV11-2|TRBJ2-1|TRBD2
CASSSVKRGGWANEQFF
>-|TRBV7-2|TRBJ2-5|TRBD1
CASSSLGGQGARETQYF
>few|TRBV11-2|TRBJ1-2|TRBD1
CASSLDIFPDRETF
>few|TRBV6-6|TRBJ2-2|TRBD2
CASSSTGGVTGELFF
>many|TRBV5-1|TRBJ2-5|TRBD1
CASSPGTGEETQYF
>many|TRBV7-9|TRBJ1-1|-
CASSLTMNTEAFF
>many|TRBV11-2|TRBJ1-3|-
CASSSVRGSGNTIYF
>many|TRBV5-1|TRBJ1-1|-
CASMRQVNTEAFF
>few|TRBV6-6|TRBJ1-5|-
CASSYGLGQPQHF